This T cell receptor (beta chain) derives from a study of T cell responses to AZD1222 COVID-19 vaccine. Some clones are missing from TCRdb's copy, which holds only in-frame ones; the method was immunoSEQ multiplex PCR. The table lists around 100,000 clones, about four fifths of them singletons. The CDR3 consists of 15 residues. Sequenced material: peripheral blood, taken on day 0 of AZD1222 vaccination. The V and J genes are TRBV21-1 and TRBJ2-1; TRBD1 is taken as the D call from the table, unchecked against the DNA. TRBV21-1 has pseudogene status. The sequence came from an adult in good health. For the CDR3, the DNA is TGTGCCAGCAGCAAAGGGGCGCACTGTGAGTTTGAGCAGTTCTTC. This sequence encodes CASSKGAHCEFEQFF.